The clone carrying this TCR beta chain was observed a handful of times. The data belong to a study of identical twins. TCRdb reprocessed the 5' RACE reads with MiXCR, giving one entry per CDR3 protein. Among about 730,000 distinct CDR3 sequences listed, 21% were seen once. The same data also contributed to another study, on T cells expressing NK-cell markers.

This receptor was taken from a woman aged 18-30 years in good health. Material for sequencing was PBMCs.

The CDR3: CASSLASTAGPYEQYF. Here the CDR3 DNA reads TGTGCCAGCAGCTTAGCGTCGACAGCGGGGCCCTACGAGCAGTACTTC. The gene calls are TRBV7-6 and TRBJ2-7; the match to TRBD2 covers 7 bases. The CDR3 runs 16 residues. The germline V gene encodes CDR1 SGHVS and CDR2 FNYEAQ. Germline trimming cut 0 bases from V and 2 bases from J; bases unmatched to any gene: 7.